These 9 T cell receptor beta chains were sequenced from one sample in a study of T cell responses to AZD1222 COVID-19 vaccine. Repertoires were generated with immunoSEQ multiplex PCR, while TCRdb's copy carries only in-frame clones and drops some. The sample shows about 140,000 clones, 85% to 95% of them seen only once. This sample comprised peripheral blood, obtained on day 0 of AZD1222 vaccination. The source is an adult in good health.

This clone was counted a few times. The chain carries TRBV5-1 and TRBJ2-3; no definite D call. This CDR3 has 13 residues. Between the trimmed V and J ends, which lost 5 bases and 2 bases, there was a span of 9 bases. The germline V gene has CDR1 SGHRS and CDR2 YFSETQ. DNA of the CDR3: TGCGCCAGCAGGCCGGGCACCACAGATACGCAGTATTTT. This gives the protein CASRPGTTDTQYF.

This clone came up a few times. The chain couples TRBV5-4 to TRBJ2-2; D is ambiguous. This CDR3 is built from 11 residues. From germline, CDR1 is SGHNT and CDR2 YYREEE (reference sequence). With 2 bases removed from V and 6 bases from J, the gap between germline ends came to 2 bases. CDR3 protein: CASSLAGELFF. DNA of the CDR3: TGTGCCAGCAGCTTAGCCGGGGAGCTGTTTTTT.

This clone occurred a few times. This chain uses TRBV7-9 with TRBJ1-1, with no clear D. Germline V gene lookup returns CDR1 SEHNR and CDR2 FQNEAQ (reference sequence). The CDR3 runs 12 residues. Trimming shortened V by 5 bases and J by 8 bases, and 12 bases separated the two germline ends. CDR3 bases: TGTGCCAGCAGCCAAAGGAACCTCGAAGCTTTCTTT. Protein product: CASSQRNLEAFF.

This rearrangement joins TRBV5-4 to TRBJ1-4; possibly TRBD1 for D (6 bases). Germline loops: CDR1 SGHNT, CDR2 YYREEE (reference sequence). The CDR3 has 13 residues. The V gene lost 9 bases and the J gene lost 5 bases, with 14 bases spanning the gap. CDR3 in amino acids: CATRGGENEKLFF. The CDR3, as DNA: TGTGCCACGAGAGGGGGGGAGAATGAAAAACTGTTTTTT.

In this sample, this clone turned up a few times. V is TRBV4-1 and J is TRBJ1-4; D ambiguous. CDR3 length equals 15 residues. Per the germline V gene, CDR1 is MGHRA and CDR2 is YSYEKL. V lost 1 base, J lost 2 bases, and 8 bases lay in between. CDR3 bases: TGCGCCAGCAGCCAAGTGTTGCTGACTAATGAAAAACTGTTTTTT. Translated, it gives CASSQVLLTNEKLFF.

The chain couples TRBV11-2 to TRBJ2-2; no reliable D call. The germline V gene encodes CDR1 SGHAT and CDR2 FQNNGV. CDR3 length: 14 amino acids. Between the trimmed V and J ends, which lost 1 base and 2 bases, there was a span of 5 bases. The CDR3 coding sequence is TGTGCCAGCAGCTTAGGACATAACACCGGGGAGCTGTTTTTT. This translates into CASSLGHNTGELFF.

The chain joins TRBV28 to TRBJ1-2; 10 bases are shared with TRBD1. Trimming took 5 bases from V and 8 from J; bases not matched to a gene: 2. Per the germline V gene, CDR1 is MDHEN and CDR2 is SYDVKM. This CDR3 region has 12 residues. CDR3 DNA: TGTGCCAGCAGTCGGACAGGGGGAGGCTACACCTTC. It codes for CASSRTGGGYTF.

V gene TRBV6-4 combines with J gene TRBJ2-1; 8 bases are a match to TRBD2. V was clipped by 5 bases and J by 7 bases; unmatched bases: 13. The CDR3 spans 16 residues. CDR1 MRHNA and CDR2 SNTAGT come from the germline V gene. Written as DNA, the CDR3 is TGTGCCAGCAGTCCTCTACCCAGCGGGAGCTCAAATGAGCAGTTCTTC. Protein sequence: CASSPLPSGSSNEQFF.

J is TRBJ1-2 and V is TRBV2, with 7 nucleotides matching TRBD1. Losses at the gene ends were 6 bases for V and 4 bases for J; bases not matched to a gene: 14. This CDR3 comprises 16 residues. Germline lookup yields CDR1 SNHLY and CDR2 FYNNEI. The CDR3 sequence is CASSGDTRGTVYGYTF. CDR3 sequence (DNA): TGTGCCAGCAGCGGCGACACCAGGGGGACAGTCTATGGCTACACCTTC.